Listed below are T cell receptor beta chains from one sample, sequenced in a study of blood T cell repertoires in COVID-19. The table came from immunoSEQ multiplex PCR; TCRdb's copy has only in-frame clones and leaves some out. The repertoire holds approximately 140,000 clones, with 84% as singletons. The sequenced material came from peripheral blood. The receptor source for this set is a man aged 25-45 years with COVID-19, enrolled during active disease. CDR3s include the opening cysteine and the closing phenylalanine or tryptophan. A D gene is named only where the DNA matches it firmly. A row's size may be missing; if present it is once, few, many or a size class.

.	TRBV5-1	TRBD1	19	TRBJ1-5	TGCGCCAGCAGCTTGGTGCCCCTGAACAGACAGGGTAGCAATCAGCCCCAGCATTTT	CASSLVPLNRQGSNQPQHF
.	TRBV5-1	TRBD1	13	TRBJ1-2	TGCGCCAGCAGCGTAGACAGGGGGGATGGCTACACCTTC	CASSVDRGDGYTF
.	TRBV30	TRBD2	13	TRBJ2-1	TGTGCCTCGAGGGTAGCGGGAAGTAATGAGCAGTTCTTC	CASRVAGSNEQFF
.	TRBV2	.	14	TRBJ1-2	TGTGCCAGCAGTGAAAGCCAGACTTTTTATGGCTACACCTTC	CASSESQTFYGYTF
.	TRBV2	.	12	TRBJ2-2	TGTGCCAGCAGAACAGTAACCGGGGAGCTGTTTTTT	CASRTVTGELFF
.	TRBV28	TRBD1	13	TRBJ1-3	TGTGCCAGCACCACGGGACAGCGGAACACCATATATTTT	CASTTGQRNTIYF
.	TRBV10-1	.	16	TRBJ1-1	TGCGCCAGCAGAGGAGGACTCTTCCCGATGAACACTGAAGCTTTCTTT	CASRGGLFPMNTEAFF
.	TRBV7-2	TRBD2	13	TRBJ2-1	TGTGCCAGCCAAAGCCTAGCGGACAATGAGCAGTTCTTC	CASQSLADNEQFF
.	TRBV7-7	TRBD2	15	TRBJ2-1	TGTGCTAGCAGTCCCGGGACTAGCAGGAACAATGAGCAGTTCTTC	CASSPGTSRNNEQFF
.	TRBV2	.	12	TRBJ2-5	TGTGCCAGCAGGGAGGGAGGGGGGACCCAGTACTTC	CASREGGGTQYF
.	TRBV5-1	TRBD1	15	TRBJ1-1	TGCGCCAGCAGCTTGGGGACAGGGGGGAACACTGAAGCTTTCTTT	CASSLGTGGNTEAFF
few	TRBV6-5	TRBD2	15	TRBJ2-2	TGTGCCAGCAGCATAGCGGGAGGGAACACCGGGGAGCTGTTTTTT	CASSIAGGNTGELFF
.	TRBV11-3	.	11	TRBJ2-2	TGTGCCAGCACTAACACCGGGGAGCTGTTTTTT	CASTNTGELFF
.	TRBV6-5	TRBD1	16	TRBJ2-7	TGTGCCAGCAGTTCCCAAACCGGGACAGGGGAGGGCGAGCAGTACTTC	CASSSQTGTGEGEQYF
.	TRBV5-1	.	15	TRBJ2-7	TGCGCCAGCAGCTTGGTGGGGGTTGCGGGGTACGAGCAGTACTTC	CASSLVGVAGYEQYF
.	TRBV6-5	.	13	TRBJ1-5	TGTGCCAGCAGCTACCAAGCCCATCAGCCCCAGCATTTT	CASSYQAHQPQHF
.	TRBV7-2	.	14	TRBJ1-1	TGTGCCAGCAGCTTAGACGGGTGGGGGGTGCTGGCTTTCTTT	CASSLDGWGVLAFF
.	TRBV11-2	TRBD1	15	TRBJ2-7	TGTGCCAGCAGCCGAACCGGGACAGGGGCCTACGAGCAGTACTTC	CASSRTGTGAYEQYF
.	TRBV6-5	.	14	TRBJ1-1	TGTGCCAGCAGGCTACAGGTCGGGAACACTGAAGCTTTCTTT	CASRLQVGNTEAFF
.	TRBV5-4	.	16	TRBJ2-6	TGTGCCAGCAGGCCCGGGGGAGACTCTGGGGCCAACGTCCTGACTTTC	CASRPGGDSGANVLTF
.	TRBV6-5	TRBD1	15	TRBJ2-3	TGTGCCAGCAGCCCAGGGACAGGGTTCCCAGATACGCAGTATTTT	CASSPGTGFPDTQYF
.	TRBV2	.	12	TRBJ2-1	TGTGCCAGCAGTGAAAACGGGAATGAGCAGTTCTTC	CASSENGNEQFF
.	TRBV5-1	.	13	TRBJ2-1	TGCGCCAGCAGCTTGGACATCTACAATGAGCAGTTCTTC	CASSLDIYNEQFF
few	TRBV27	TRBD1	15	TRBJ1-2	TGTGCCAGCACCCCAGGGGGAGGTTTAGGCTATGGCTACACCTTC	CASTPGGGLGYGYTF
.	TRBV10-3	.	13	TRBJ2-3	TGTGCCATCTTGACGAGGGACACAGATACGCAGTATTTT	CAILTRDTDTQYF
.	TRBV20-1	.	11	TRBJ1-2	TGCAGTGCTAGACCCCCGGGGGGCTACACCTTC	CSARPPGGYTF
.	TRBV2	.	14	TRBJ2-7	TGTGCCAGCAATATGAGGGAGCTTCTCCACGAGCAGTACTTC	CASNMRELLHEQYF
.	TRBV29-1	.	13	TRBJ1-4	TGCAGCGTTGCCGCAGGGTCGCGGGAAAAACTGTTTTTT	CSVAAGSREKLFF
few	TRBV7-2	.	15	TRBJ1-5	TGTGCCAGCAGCTTGGAGAGGCACAGCAATCAGCCCCAGCATTTT	CASSLERHSNQPQHF
.	TRBV19	.	16	TRBJ2-5	TGTGCCAGTAGTATTTGGGGGCGAGGGTTCCAAGAGACCCAGTACTTC	CASSIWGRGFQETQYF
.	TRBV6-5	.	13	TRBJ2-5	TGTGCCAGCACCCCTGCGGGACGAGAGACCCAGTACTTC	CASTPAGRETQYF
few	TRBV19	.	14	TRBJ1-1	TGTGCCAGTATACCTGCGGGCATGAACACTGAAGCTTTCTTT	CASIPAGMNTEAFF
.	TRBV6-2/TRBV6-3	.	16	TRBJ2-7	TGTGCCAGCAGTTACCATGCAGGAGCGGTATCCTACGAGCAGTACTTC	CASSYHAGAVSYEQYF
.	TRBV7-3	.	12	TRBJ2-1	TGTGCCAGCAGCTCGGACACCGATGAGCAGTTCTTC	CASSSDTDEQFF
.	TRBV24-1	TRBD1	16	TRBJ2-5	TGTGCCACCAGTGATCCTAAGACAGGGGGCAGAGAGACCCAGTACTTC	CATSDPKTGGRETQYF
.	TRBV5-1	.	15	TRBJ2-3	TGCGCCAGCAGCTTGTATCGGGATTCCGCAGATACGCAGTATTTT	CASSLYRDSADTQYF
.	TRBV5-1	.	15	TRBJ2-2	TGCGCCAGCAGGGCGGGGGCTGGTGTCACCGGGGAGCTGTTTTTT	CASRAGAGVTGELFF
once	TRBV9	.	14	TRBJ2-7	TGTGCCAGCAGCGTAGAGGATGCGGCGGTCGAGCAGTACTTC	CASSVEDAAVEQYF
few	TRBV18	.	14	TRBJ1-3	TGTGCCAGCTCGCCACAGACCGGACGGGGCACCATATATTTT	CASSPQTGRGTIYF
once	TRBV3-1/TRBV3-2	.	14	TRBJ2-5	TGTGCCAGCAGCCCTTACGGGAGTGGGGGGACCCAGTACTTC	CASSPYGSGGTQYF
.	TRBV10-3	.	17	TRBJ2-7	TGTGCCATCAGTGAAAGGGGGGGCAGTTCCTCCAAAGGCGAGCAGTACTTC	CAISERGGSSSKGEQYF
.	TRBV2	TRBD2	15	TRBJ2-1	TGTGCCAGCAGATCCGGGACTAGCGGAGCCGCTGAGCAGTTCTTC	CASRSGTSGAAEQFF
.	TRBV5-6	.	14	TRBJ1-3	TGTGCCAGCAGCTTGGGTTTATCTGGAAACACCATATATTTT	CASSLGLSGNTIYF
.	TRBV6-6	.	13	TRBJ2-7	TGTGCCAGCAGTTATGAGTTCGGCTACGAGCAGTACTTC	CASSYEFGYEQYF
.	TRBV7-2	TRBD2	15	TRBJ2-1	TGTGCCAGCAGCTCGAGGACTAGCGAATACAATGAGCAGTTCTTC	CASSSRTSEYNEQFF
.	TRBV10-3	TRBD1	13	TRBJ1-5	TGTGCCATCAGGCCAGACAGGGCCCAGCCCCAGCATTTT	CAIRPDRAQPQHF
.	TRBV11-2	TRBD1	16	TRBJ2-5	TGTGCCAGCAGCTTAGCGGGCAGGGGGCGGCAAGAGACCCAGTACTTC	CASSLAGRGRQETQYF
.	TRBV24-1	TRBD2	13	TRBJ2-1	TGTGCCACCAGTGGGGGACTAGCGGGAGAGCAGTTCTTC	CATSGGLAGEQFF
.	TRBV28	.	16	TRBJ2-5	TGTGCCAGCAGTTTATCAGGAACGGTGAGACAAGAGACCCAGTACTTC	CASSLSGTVRQETQYF
.	TRBV6-5	TRBD1	15	TRBJ1-6	TGTGCCAGCAGACTACAGGGGGCCGTGAATTCACCCCTCCACTTT	CASRLQGAVNSPLHF
.	TRBV30	.	14	TRBJ1-2	TGTGCCTGGAGAGGCAGAGGAGCTAACTATGGCTACACCTTC	CAWRGRGANYGYTF
once	TRBV18	TRBD2	16	TRBJ2-5	TGTGCCAGCTCACCACGAGCGGGAGAGGGGCGAGAGACCCAGTACTTC	CASSPRAGEGRETQYF
.	TRBV19	.	17	TRBJ2-7	TGTGCCAGTAGTATAGGACTAGGAGTATTCGGATCCTACGAGCAGTACTTC	CASSIGLGVFGSYEQYF
.	TRBV3-1/TRBV3-2	.	12	TRBJ1-1	TGTGCCAGCAGCCATGCAGGAACTGAAGCTTTCTTT	CASSHAGTEAFF
.	TRBV19	.	16	TRBJ2-5	TGTGCCAGTAGCCCGGTGGGGCAGACATTAAGGGCAACCCAGTACTTC	CASSPVGQTLRATQYF
.	TRBV7-9	TRBD2	15	TRBJ2-2	TGTGCCAGCAGCCAAGCGGGAGGGCCTACCGGGGAGCTGTTTTTT	CASSQAGGPTGELFF
.	TRBV28	TRBD1	14	TRBJ2-7	TGTGCCAGCAGAGGACAGGGGACGAGATACGAGCAGTACTTC	CASRGQGTRYEQYF
.	TRBV6-5	.	14	TRBJ2-5	TGTGCCAGCAGTTACGACTCCCTTATAGAGACCCAGTACTTC	CASSYDSLIETQYF
.	TRBV19	.	13	TRBJ2-7	TGTGCCAGTAAATTCGCCAGCTCCTACGAGCAGTACTTC	CASKFASSYEQYF
.	TRBV7-9	TRBD1	14	TRBJ2-7	TGTGCCAGCAGCTGGGACAGCCGTCCCTACGAGCAGTACTTC	CASSWDSRPYEQYF